This entry lists 23 T cell receptor beta chains sequenced from one sample in a study of metastatic and nonmetastatic thyroid tumors. TCRdb redid the clone calls on the PCR reads using MiXCR. The sample yields 15,000 or so clones, just over 30% seen once. No patient had received any treatment before thyroid surgery. Sequencing was performed on blood. These receptors originate from a female donor with papillary thyroid cancer or a benign thyroid nodule (not recorded which). Some clones in this sample may be carry-over from other donors' samples.

This chain links TRBV6-6 with TRBJ2-2; the D is unclear. CDR1 MNHNY and CDR2 SVGAGI come from the germline V gene (reference sequence). V was pared by 0 bases and J by 6 bases, with 8 bases between. The CDR3 is 14 residues long. CDR3 in amino acids: CASSYSNLPGELFF. For the CDR3, the DNA is TGTGCCAGCAGTTACTCGAACCTACCCGGGGAGCTGTTTTTT.

This clone was counted ten times or more. The chain employs TRBV12-3 or TRBV12-4 and TRBJ2-4; D not resolved. The CDR3 is made up of 13 amino acids. V was trimmed by 6 bases and J by 8 bases, leaving 14 bases between them. The CDR3, as DNA: TGTGCCAGCAGCCGCAATCGGTGGGACATTCAGTACTTC. Translated: CASSRNRWDIQYF.

The sample holds many counts of this clone. The gene calls are TRBV2 and TRBJ1-2; 9 bases map to TRBD1. The CDR3 is 14 amino acids. Germline trimming cut 7 bases from V and 4 bases from J; bases unmatched to any gene: 7. Germline V gene data show CDR1 as SNHLY and CDR2 as FYNNEI. In nucleotides, the CDR3 is TGTGCCAGCACAACTCACAGGGGGCCCTATGGCTACACCTTC. As protein: CASTTHRGPYGYTF.

The chain employs TRBV6-4 and TRBJ1-3; maybe TRBD1 (5 bases). Germline V gene data show CDR1 as MRHNA and CDR2 as SNTAGT. The CDR3 has 16 amino acids. V gave up 6 bases and J gave up 4 bases, with 19 bases separating them. CDR3 residues: CASSPLQVFYGNTIYF. The CDR3, as DNA: TGTGCCAGCAGCCCTCTACAGGTTTTCTACGGAAACACCATATATTTT.

In its sample, this clone ranks as medium-sized. J is TRBJ2-7 and V is TRBV12-3 or TRBV12-4; D gene ambiguous. CDR3 length equals 12 residues. With 5 bases removed from V and 9 bases from J, the gap between germline ends came to 14 bases. The CDR3 nucleotides are TGTGCCAGCAGTGACACTGACGCGAGGCAGTACTTC. This encodes CASSDTDARQYF.

This clone is medium-sized within its sample. This chain links TRBV24-1 with TRBJ2-1; 10 positions match TRBD1. The germline CDR1 and CDR2 sequences are KGHDR and SFDVKD. The CDR3 is 17 residues long. Trimming took 0 bases from V and 2 from J; bases not matched to a gene: 3. In nucleotides, the CDR3 is TGTGCCACCAGTGATTTGCAAGGACAGGGGGCCTACAATGAGCAGTTCTTC. Protein: CATSDLQGQGAYNEQFF.

The V gene is TRBV6-2 or TRBV6-3, the J gene TRBJ1-3; 7 nucleotides match TRBD1. Germline CDR1 and CDR2: MNHEY and SVGEGT. V lost 4 bases to trimming and J lost 0 bases; unmatched junction nucleotides: 9. CDR3 size: 17 residues. The CDR3 loop reads CASSSHPGGFSGNTIYF. The CDR3, as DNA: TGTGCCAGCAGTTCCCATCCAGGGGGATTCTCTGGAAACACCATATATTTT.

This clone is categorized as medium-sized. This rearrangement joins TRBV12-3 or TRBV12-4 to TRBJ1-2; 11 nucleotides line up with TRBD1. The CDR3 loop spans 15 amino acids. V lost 3 bases, J lost 8 bases, and 8 bases stayed unmatched. This chain's CDR3 is CASSLGQGGFTGYTF. The CDR3 region has the DNA TGTGCCAGCAGTTTGGGACAGGGGGGGTTCACGGGCTACACCTTC.

This clone has more than one count but fewer than ten. This rearrangement joins TRBV4-1 to TRBJ2-7; D gene ambiguous. This CDR3 is 13 amino acids long. CDR1 MGHRA and CDR2 YSYEKL come from the germline V gene. V was trimmed by 2 bases and J by 3 bases, leaving 8 bases between them. DNA for the CDR3: TGCGCCAGCAGCCAACAAGCCAACTACGAGCAGTACTTC. Amino acid sequence: CASSQQANYEQYF.

This clone was detected many times. The V call is TRBV5-1, the J call TRBJ1-1, with D perhaps TRBD1 (6 bases). This CDR3 comprises 13 residues. Germline V gene sequence: CDR1 SGHRS, CDR2 YFSETQ. V lost 5 bases and J lost 4, with 12 bases in between. The CDR3 protein is CASRQKGGTEAFF. CDR3 bases: TGCGCCAGCAGACAGAAAGGGGGCACTGAAGCTTTCTTT.

This clone is labeled medium-sized. This rearrangement joins TRBV19 to TRBJ1-2; D is possibly TRBD1 (5 bases). CDR3 length: 15 amino acids. CDR1 is LNHDA and CDR2 is SQIVND in the germline V gene (reference sequence). V dropped 6 bases and J dropped 1 base, with 15 bases sitting between them. In nucleotides, the CDR3 is TGTGCCAGTAGGGAGACCGGGACTGATAACTATGGCTACACCTTC. Protein sequence: CASRETGTDNYGYTF.

This clone was counted between two and nine times. This chain links TRBV6-2 or TRBV6-3 with TRBJ2-3; no clear D. V shed 5 bases and J shed 5 bases, with 11 bases lying between them. The CDR3 loop spans 13 amino acids. The V gene's germline CDR1 is MNHEY and CDR2 SVGEGT. This chain's CDR3 is CASSPAEEDTQYF. The CDR3 coding sequence is TGTGCCAGCAGTCCCGCAGAGGAAGATACGCAGTATTTT.

V gene TRBV12-3 or TRBV12-4 combines with J gene TRBJ2-1, with 8 bases identical to TRBD2. The CDR3 is made up of 18 amino acids. J was trimmed by 4 bases and V by 6 bases; bases with no gene match: 17. The CDR3 DNA is TGTGCCAGCAGCGGGGGGGTGGATCGGGGGGGCCCTTACAATGAGCAGTTCTTC. Protein sequence: CASSGGVDRGGPYNEQFF.

The J gene is TRBJ2-3, the V gene TRBV5-1; the D is unclear. Germline CDR1 is SGHRS and CDR2 is YFSETQ. Trimming took off 3 bases at V and 7 bases at J, with 18 bases between the two ends. The CDR3 spans 15 residues. The CDR3 nucleotides are TGCGCCAGCAGCTCGGGTACAACCACCAGGTATACGCAGTATTTT. Its protein product is CASSSGTTTRYTQYF.

This clone has at least ten counts. The rearrangement joins TRBV30 to TRBJ2-2; 15 positions match TRBD2. The germline CDR1 and CDR2 sequences are GTSNPN and SVGIG (reference sequence). There are 18 residues in the CDR3. With 2 bases clipped from V and 1 base from J, the junction kept 5 bases outside the gene matches. CDR3 sequence reads: CAWSPPGLAGGNTGELFF. The CDR3 DNA is TGTGCCTGGAGTCCTCCGGGACTAGCGGGGGGGAACACCGGGGAGCTGTTTTTT.

V is TRBV7-2 and J is TRBJ1-1, with a weak D call TRBD1 (5 bases). The CDR3 loop spans 15 amino acids. The V end lost 6 bases, the J end lost 0 bases, and 14 bases lay between the germline ends. Germline V gene sequence: CDR1 SGHTA, CDR2 FQGNSA. The CDR3 here is CASRNPGDLNTEAFF. DNA for the CDR3: TGTGCCAGCAGAAACCCCGGGGACCTGAACACTGAAGCTTTCTTT.

The table lists this clone with a few counts. V is TRBV11-2 and J is TRBJ2-6; D ambiguous. V was trimmed by 1 base and J by 0 bases, leaving 7 bases between them. CDR3 length equals 16 residues. Per the germline V gene, CDR1 is SGHAT and CDR2 is FQNNGV. Written as DNA, the CDR3 is TGTGCCAGCAGCTTAGTGAGTTACTCTGGGGCCAACGTCCTGACTTTC. Its protein product is CASSLVSYSGANVLTF. The entire variable domain, with the rest obtained from reference TRBV11-2 and TRBJ2-6, is as follows: EAGVAQSPRYKIIEKRQSVAFWCNPISGHATLYWYQQILGQGPKLLIQFQNNGVVDDSQLPKDRFSAERLKGVDSTLKIQPAKLEDSAVYLCASSLVSYSGANVLTFGAGSRLTVL.

This clone was counted ten times or more. This sequence joins TRBV10-1 and TRBJ2-3; D is perhaps TRBD2 (7 bases). The CDR3 loop spans 15 amino acids. Trimming left V 0 bases short and J 7 bases short, with 14 bases between. CDR1 WNHNN and CDR2 SYGVQD come from the germline V gene (reference sequence). The CDR3 sequence: CASSESRGGQNTQYF. Here the CDR3 DNA reads TGCGCCAGCAGTGAGTCAAGGGGGGGCCAAAATACGCAGTATTTT.

This clone is termed medium-sized (0.01 to 0.1%). The rearrangement uses TRBV19 and TRBJ2-2, with 8 bases that match TRBD1. The CDR3 covers 15 residues. V lost 2 bases, J lost 6 bases, and 5 bases stayed unmatched. The V gene's germline CDR1 is LNHDA and CDR2 SQIVND (reference sequence). CDR3 coding DNA: TGTGCCAGTAGTATACAGGGGGCGAATTCCGGGGAGCTGTTTTTT. Translating gives CASSIQGANSGELFF.

The chain links TRBV9 to TRBJ2-3; the match to TRBD2 covers 8 bases. Germline CDR1 is SGDLS and CDR2 is YYNGEE. The CDR3 length is 15 residues. V dropped 0 bases and J dropped 5; count of bases not matched to a gene: 5. The CDR3 DNA is TGTGCCAGCAGCGTAGAAGCGGGAGTGGGAGATACGCAGTATTTT. This encodes CASSVEAGVGDTQYF.

This clone is termed medium-sized. The chain combines TRBV9 with TRBJ1-6; maybe TRBD1 (5 bases). The CDR3 is 15 amino acids. The V end lost 4 bases, the J end lost 9 bases, and 17 bases lay between the germline ends. Germline V lookup: CDR1 SGDLS, CDR2 YYNGEE. The CDR3 reads CASSLTGDFRSPLHF. The CDR3 DNA follows: TGTGCCAGCAGCCTAACAGGTGATTTCCGTTCACCCCTCCACTTT.

This clone was seen only a few times. The rearrangement uses TRBV11-2 and TRBJ1-5; unclear D gene. The CDR3 extends over 13 amino acids. V lost 3 bases and J 7 bases, leaving 10 bases between the germline ends. Germline V CDR1 and CDR2: SGHAT, FQNNGV. The CDR3 coding sequence is TGTGCCAGCAGCTTGGGATCAGGCCAGCCCCAGCATTTT. It is translated as CASSLGSGQPQHF.

This clone was seen many times. The chain employs TRBV5-5 and TRBJ2-3; D call uncertain. Trimming cost V 5 bases and J 1 base, with 11 bases left between them. Germline-derived CDR1 and CDR2 are SGHKS and YYEKEE (reference sequence). CDR3 length: 14 amino acids. The CDR3 DNA reads TGTGCCAGCAGGATGAACATAGGCACAGATACGCAGTATTTT. Its protein product is CASRMNIGTDTQYF.